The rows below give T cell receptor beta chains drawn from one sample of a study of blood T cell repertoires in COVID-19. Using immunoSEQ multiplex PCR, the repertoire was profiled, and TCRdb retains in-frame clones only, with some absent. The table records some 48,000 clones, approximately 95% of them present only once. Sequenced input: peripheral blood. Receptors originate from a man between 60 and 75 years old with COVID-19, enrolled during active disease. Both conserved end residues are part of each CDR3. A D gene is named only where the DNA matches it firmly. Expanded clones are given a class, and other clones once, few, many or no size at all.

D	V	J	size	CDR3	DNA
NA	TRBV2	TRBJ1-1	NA	CASRPAGLDAFF	TGTGCCAGCAGGCCGGCGGGTTTGGATGCTTTCTTT
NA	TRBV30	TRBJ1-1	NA	CAWSVYRTNTEAFF	TGTGCCTGGAGTGTATACAGAACGAACACTGAAGCTTTCTTT
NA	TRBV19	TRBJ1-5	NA	CASSPQGTAQPQHF	TGTGCCAGTAGTCCCCAGGGGACGGCTCAGCCCCAGCATTTT
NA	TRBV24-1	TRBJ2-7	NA	CARVGNRGYEQYF	TGTGCCCGCGTCGGCAATCGGGGCTACGAGCAGTACTTC
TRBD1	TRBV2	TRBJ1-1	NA	CASSEAAQGVAFF	TGTGCCAGCAGTGAAGCTGCACAGGGGGTGGCTTTCTTT
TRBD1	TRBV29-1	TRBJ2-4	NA	CSVSDPGGNNIQYF	TGCAGCGTTTCGGATCCAGGGGGCAACAACATTCAGTACTTC
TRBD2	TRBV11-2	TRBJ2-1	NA	CASSLDTGTSGTQEQFF	TGTGCCAGCAGCTTAGATACGGGGACTAGCGGAACCCAAGAGCAGTTCTTC
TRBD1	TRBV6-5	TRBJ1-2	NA	CASSSTGRGYTF	TGTGCCAGCAGTTCGACAGGGAGAGGCTACACCTTC
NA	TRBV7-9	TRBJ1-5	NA	CASSRAGLTGNQPQHF	TGTGCCAGCAGCAGAGCCGGGTTGACGGGCAATCAGCCCCAGCATTTT
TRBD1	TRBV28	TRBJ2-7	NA	CATSRTGGSYEQYF	TGTGCCACCTCCCGGACAGGGGGCTCCTACGAGCAGTACTTC
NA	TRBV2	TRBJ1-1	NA	CASGNRATTEAFF	TGTGCCAGCGGCAACAGGGCCACCACTGAAGCTTTCTTT
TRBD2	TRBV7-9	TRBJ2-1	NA	CASSFGGRARNEQFF	TGTGCCAGCAGCTTCGGCGGGAGGGCCCGCAATGAGCAGTTCTTC
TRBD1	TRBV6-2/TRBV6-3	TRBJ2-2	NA	CASSYRPGTGFGELFF	TGTGCCAGCAGTTACCGTCCCGGGACAGGGTTCGGGGAGCTGTTTTTT
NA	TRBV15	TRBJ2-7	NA	CATSGLGRSGSYEQYF	TGTGCCACCAGCGGATTGGGCAGGTCTGGCTCCTACGAGCAGTACTTC
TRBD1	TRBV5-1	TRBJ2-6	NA	CASSSGQVVFSGANVLTF	TGCGCCAGCAGCTCGGGACAGGTAGTATTTTCTGGGGCCAACGTCCTGACTTTC
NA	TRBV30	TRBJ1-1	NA	CAWRSSLNTEAFF	TGTGCCTGGAGGAGCTCCCTGAACACTGAAGCTTTCTTT
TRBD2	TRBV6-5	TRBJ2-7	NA	CASSLADSSYEQYF	TGTGCCAGCAGTCTAGCGGATAGCTCCTACGAGCAGTACTTC
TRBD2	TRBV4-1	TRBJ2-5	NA	CASSQLAGGRETQYF	TGCGCCAGCAGCCAACTAGCGGGGGGGCGGGAGACCCAGTACTTC
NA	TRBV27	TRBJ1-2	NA	CASGGPRQSALYGYTF	TGTGCCAGCGGAGGGCCTCGACAGAGCGCCCTTTATGGCTACACCTTC
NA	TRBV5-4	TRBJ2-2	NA	CASSLAQVPTGELFF	TGTGCCAGCAGCTTGGCCCAGGTACCCACCGGGGAGCTGTTTTTT
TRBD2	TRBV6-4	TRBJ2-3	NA	CASSRAGAPTDTQYF	TGTGCCAGCAGTCGAGCGGGGGCCCCCACAGATACGCAGTATTTT
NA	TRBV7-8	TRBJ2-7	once	CASSSQKGAYEQYF	TGTGCCAGCAGCTCCCAGAAGGGGGCCTACGAGCAGTACTTC
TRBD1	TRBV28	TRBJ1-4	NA	CASRIGTGGMELFF	TGTGCCAGCAGGATTGGGACAGGGGGTATGGAACTGTTTTTT
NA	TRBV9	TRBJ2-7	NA	CASSLGTNHEQYF	TGTGCCAGCAGCCTAGGGACAAACCACGAGCAGTACTTC
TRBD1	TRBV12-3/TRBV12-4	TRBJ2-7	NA	CASSYQGGGQYF	TGTGCCAGCAGTTATCAAGGGGGCGGGCAGTACTTC
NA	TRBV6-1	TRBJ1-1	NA	CASSGLPGQRNTEAFF	TGTGCCAGCAGTGGCTTACCGGGACAAAGGAACACTGAAGCTTTCTTT
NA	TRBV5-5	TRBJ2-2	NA	CASRRTGREDTGELFF	TGTGCCAGCAGACGAACAGGGCGCGAGGACACCGGGGAGCTGTTTTTT
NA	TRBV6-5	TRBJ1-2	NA	CASSVTGIGGYGYTF	TGTGCCAGCAGCGTGACAGGCATAGGTGGCTATGGCTACACCTTC
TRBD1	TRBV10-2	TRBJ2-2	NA	CASRGQGETGELFF	TGCGCCAGCAGAGGACAGGGAGAGACCGGGGAGCTGTTTTTT
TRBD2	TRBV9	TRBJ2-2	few	CASSASLGGGVIPGELFF	TGTGCCAGCAGCGCCTCCCTCGGCGGGGGGGTGATTCCCGGGGAGCTGTTTTTT
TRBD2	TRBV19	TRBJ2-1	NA	CASSRRAGGPLDEQFF	TGTGCCAGTAGTAGAAGAGCGGGAGGCCCTCTTGATGAGCAGTTCTTC
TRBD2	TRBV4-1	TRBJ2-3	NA	CASSQAFGGAADTQYF	TGCGCCAGCAGCCAAGCGTTCGGGGGGGCGGCAGATACGCAGTATTTT
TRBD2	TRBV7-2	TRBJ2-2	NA	CASSPRTSGSFDTGELFF	TGTGCCAGCAGCCCCCGGACTAGCGGGAGTTTTGACACCGGGGAGCTGTTTTTT
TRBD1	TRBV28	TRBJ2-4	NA	CASSPTGGGRLLAKNIQYF	TGTGCCAGCAGTCCGACAGGGGGCGGTCGATTACTAGCCAAAAACATTCAGTACTTC
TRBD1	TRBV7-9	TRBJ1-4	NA	CASSLDKGASEKLFF	TGTGCCAGCAGCTTAGACAAGGGGGCTTCTGAAAAACTGTTTTTT
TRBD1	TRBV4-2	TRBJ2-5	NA	CASSGRDSQETQYF	TGTGCCAGCAGCGGCCGGGACAGTCAAGAGACCCAGTACTTC
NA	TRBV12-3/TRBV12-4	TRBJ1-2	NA	CASSPVANYGYTF	TGTGCCAGCAGCCCGGTTGCTAACTATGGCTACACCTTC
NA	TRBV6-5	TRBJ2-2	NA	CASRRTQINAGELFF	TGTGCCAGCAGACGGACACAGATAAACGCCGGGGAGCTGTTTTTT
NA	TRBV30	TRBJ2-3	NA	CAWSHITDTQYF	TGTGCCTGGAGCCACATCACAGATACGCAGTATTTT
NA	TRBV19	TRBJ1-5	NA	CASSTSPQPQHF	TGTGCCAGTAGTACGAGTCCTCAGCCCCAGCATTTT
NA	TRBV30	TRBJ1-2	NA	CAWSPGDNYGYTF	TGTGCCTGGTCGCCGGGGGATAACTATGGCTACACCTTC
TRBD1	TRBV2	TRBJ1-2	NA	CASSHKSGTGYGYTF	TGTGCCAGCAGCCACAAATCCGGGACAGGATATGGCTACACCTTC
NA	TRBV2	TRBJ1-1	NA	CASSEAQRRTEAFF	TGTGCCAGCAGTGAAGCACAGAGAAGGACTGAAGCTTTCTTT
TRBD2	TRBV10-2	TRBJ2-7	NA	CASSESGRLAGGHHEQYF	TGCGCCAGCAGTGAGTCGGGGCGTCTAGCGGGGGGGCACCACGAGCAGTACTTC
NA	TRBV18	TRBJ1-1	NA	CASSPSTARRTEAFF	TGTGCCAGCTCACCTTCGACAGCTCGACGAACTGAAGCTTTCTTT
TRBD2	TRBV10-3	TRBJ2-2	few	CAIRGVSTGELFF	TGTGCCATACGGGGGGTTAGCACCGGGGAGCTGTTTTTT
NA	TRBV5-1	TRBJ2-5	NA	CASSPGHLQETQYF	TGCGCCAGCAGCCCGGGACACCTCCAAGAGACCCAGTACTTC
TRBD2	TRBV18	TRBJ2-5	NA	CASSPSGLGETQYF	TGTGCCAGCTCACCGTCGGGACTAGGGGAGACCCAGTACTTC
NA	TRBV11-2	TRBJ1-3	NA	CASSLSLMSSGNTIYF	TGTGCCAGCAGCCTTAGTCTCATGAGCTCTGGAAACACCATATATTTT
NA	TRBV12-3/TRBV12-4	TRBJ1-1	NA	CASTLTEVTEAFF	TGTGCCAGCACCTTGACGGAGGTCACTGAAGCTTTCTTT
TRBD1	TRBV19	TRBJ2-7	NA	CASSRDRAATYEQYF	TGTGCCAGTAGCCGGGACAGGGCAGCCACCTACGAGCAGTACTTC
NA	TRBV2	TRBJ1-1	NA	CASSETRDAEAFF	TGTGCCAGCAGTGAAACCAGGGATGCTGAAGCTTTCTTT
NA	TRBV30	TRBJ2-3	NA	CAWSVRGAGTDTQYF	TGTGCCTGGAGTGTACGGGGGGCCGGCACAGATACGCAGTATTTT
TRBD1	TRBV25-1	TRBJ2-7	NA	CASSWTGVAYEQYF	TGTGCCAGCAGTTGGACAGGGGTTGCCTACGAGCAGTACTTC
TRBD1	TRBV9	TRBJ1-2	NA	CASSVSGTGGGQYGYTF	TGTGCCAGCAGCGTTAGCGGGACAGGGGGCGGACAGTATGGCTACACCTTC
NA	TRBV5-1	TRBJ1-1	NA	CASSPDRPTEAFF	TGCGCCAGCAGCCCGGACAGACCCACTGAAGCTTTCTTT